The T cell receptor beta chain described here comes from a study of blood T cell repertoires in COVID-19. The CDR3 has 14 residues. Germline V gene lookup returns CDR1 GTSNPN and CDR2 SVGIG (reference sequence). V was pared by 2 bases and J by 5 bases, with 15 bases between. Here immunoSEQ multiplex PCR was the method, and the copy in TCRdb shows in-frame clones only, minus some. Among 35,000 to 50,000 clones, roughly 70% were seen once, and the ten largest hold 6.2%. This chain uses TRBV30 with TRBJ1-1; possibly TRBD1 for D (5 bases). Specimen: peripheral blood. This clonotype was sampled from a man older than 75 with acute or convalescent COVID-19. The CDR3, as DNA: TGTGCCTGGAGTAAGAAGGGGATTGGGACTGAAGCTTTCTTT. It translates to CAWSKKGIGTEAFF.